This T cell receptor beta chain was identified in a study of CD8+CD57+ T cells in acquired aplastic anemia. The sequenced patients had an expansion of CD8+CD57+ cells seen by flow cytometry. Germline V gene lookup returns CDR1 SGDLS and CDR2 YYNGEE. V lost 2 bases and J lost 0, with 11 bases in between. This CDR3 has 16 amino acids. Genomic DNA served as template for TCR beta VDJ and CDR3 profiling. TCRdb reprocessed the reads with MiXCR, giving one entry per CDR3 protein. The sample lists 160,000 or so distinct CDR3 sequences, roughly 48% occurring once. The sequencing sample was made of sorted CD4+, CD8+, or CD8+CD57+ T cells (not recorded which) from PBMCs. The TCR was taken from a human donor with aplastic anemia. This sequence joins TRBV9 and TRBJ1-4; possibly TRBD1 for D (6 bases). The CDR3 reads CASSVGAQATNEKLFF. CDR3 nucleotide sequence: TGTGCCAGCAGCGTGGGGGCGCAGGCAACTAATGAAAAACTGTTTTTT.